Sequencing of this TCR beta chain was carried out in a study of blood T cell repertoires in COVID-19. Germline V gene data show CDR1 as DFQATT and CDR2 as SNEGSKA (reference sequence). V was cut by 3 bases and J by 6 bases, with 5 bases left in between. The CDR3 contains 10 residues. Measured with immunoSEQ multiplex PCR; TCRdb has only the in-frame clones, and not every one. Found here are about 42,000 clones, about 85% of them singletons; the top ten hold under 7%. The sequenced sample consisted of peripheral blood. The chain links TRBV20-1 to TRBJ1-1, with D unclear. This clonotype originated in a man aged 45-65 years with active COVID-19. The chain's CDR3 is CSASRAEAFF. The DNA of the CDR3 is TGCAGTGCTAGTCGCGCTGAAGCTTTCTTT.